This T cell receptor beta chain was recovered during a study of blood T cell repertoires in COVID-19. Method: immunoSEQ multiplex PCR; TCRdb's copy keeps in-frame clones and lacks some. Found here are 100,000 or so clones, about 87% of them singletons; the top ten hold 11%. CDR1 SGHRS and CDR2 YFSETQ come from the germline V gene. The CDR3 is 15 residues long. V dropped 2 bases and J dropped 5; count of bases not matched to a gene: 5. The chain joins TRBV5-1 to TRBJ2-2, with 8 bases matching TRBD2. Material for sequencing was peripheral blood. The sequence was collected from a woman in her twenties or thirties with acute or convalescent COVID-19. The CDR3 loop reads CASSFTGTSTGELFF. The CDR3 region has the DNA TGCGCCAGCAGCTTTACCGGGACTAGTACCGGGGAGCTGTTTTTT.